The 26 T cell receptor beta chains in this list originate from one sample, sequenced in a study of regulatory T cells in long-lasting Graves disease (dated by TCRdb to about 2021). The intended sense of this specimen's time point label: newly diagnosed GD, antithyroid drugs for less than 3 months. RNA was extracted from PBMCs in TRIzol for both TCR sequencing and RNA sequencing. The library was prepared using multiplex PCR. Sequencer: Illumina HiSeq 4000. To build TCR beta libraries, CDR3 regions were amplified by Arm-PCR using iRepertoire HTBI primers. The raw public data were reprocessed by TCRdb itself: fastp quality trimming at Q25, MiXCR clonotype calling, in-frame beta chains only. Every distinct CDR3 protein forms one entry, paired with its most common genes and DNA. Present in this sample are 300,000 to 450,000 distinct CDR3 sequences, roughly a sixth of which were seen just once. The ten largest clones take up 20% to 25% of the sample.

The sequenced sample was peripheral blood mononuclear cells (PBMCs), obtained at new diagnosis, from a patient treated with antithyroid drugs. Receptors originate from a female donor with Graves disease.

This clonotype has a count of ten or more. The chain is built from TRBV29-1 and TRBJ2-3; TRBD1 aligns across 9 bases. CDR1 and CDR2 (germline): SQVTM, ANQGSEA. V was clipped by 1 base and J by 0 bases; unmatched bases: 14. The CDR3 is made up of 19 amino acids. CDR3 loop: CSVEGFDSPDRGSTDTQYF. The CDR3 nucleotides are TGCAGCGTTGAAGGGTTCGACAGCCCGGACAGGGGAAGCACAGATACGCAGTATTTT.

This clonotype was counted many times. The CDR3 bases are TGTGCCAGCAGCTATATTAAAGGACCGGGGGGCACTGAAGCTTTCTTT. Its translation: CASSYIKGPGGTEAFF. The J gene is TRBJ1-1, the V gene TRBV5-4, with D tentatively TRBD1 (5 bases). The CDR3 has 16 amino acids. Trimming took off 3 bases at V and 4 bases at J, with 19 bases between the two ends. The germline V gene encodes CDR1 SGHNT and CDR2 YYREEE (reference sequence).

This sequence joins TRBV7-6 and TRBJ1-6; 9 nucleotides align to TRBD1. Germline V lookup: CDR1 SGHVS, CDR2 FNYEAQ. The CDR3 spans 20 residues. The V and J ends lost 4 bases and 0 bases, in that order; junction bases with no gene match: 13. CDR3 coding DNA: TGTGCCAGCAGCTCCACCGGGACAGGGCCCGTGAGCTCCTATAATTCACCCCTCCACTTT. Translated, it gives CASSSTGTGPVSSYNSPLHF.

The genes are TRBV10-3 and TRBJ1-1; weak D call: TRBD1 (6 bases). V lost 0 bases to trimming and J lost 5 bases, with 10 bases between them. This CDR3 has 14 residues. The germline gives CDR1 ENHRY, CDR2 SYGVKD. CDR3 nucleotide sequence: TGTGCCATCAGTGAGTCGACGAGGGGGACTGAAGCTTTCTTT. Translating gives CAISESTRGTEAFF.

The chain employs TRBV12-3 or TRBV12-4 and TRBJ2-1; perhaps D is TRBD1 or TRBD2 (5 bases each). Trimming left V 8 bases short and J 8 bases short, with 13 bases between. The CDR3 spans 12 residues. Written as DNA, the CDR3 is TGTGCCAGCCGGGACCCTGGGGATGAGCAGTTCTTC. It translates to CASRDPGDEQFF.

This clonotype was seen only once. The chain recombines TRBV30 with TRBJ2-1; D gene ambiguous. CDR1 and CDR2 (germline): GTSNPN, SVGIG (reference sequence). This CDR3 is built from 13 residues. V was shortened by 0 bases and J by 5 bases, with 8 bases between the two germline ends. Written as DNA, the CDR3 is TGTGCCTGGAGTGTAGGCTTGGACAATGAGCAGTTCTTC. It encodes CAWSVGLDNEQFF.

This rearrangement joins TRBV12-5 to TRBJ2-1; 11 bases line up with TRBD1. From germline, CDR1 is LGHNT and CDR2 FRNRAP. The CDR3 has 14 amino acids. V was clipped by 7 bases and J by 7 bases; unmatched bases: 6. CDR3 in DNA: TGTGCTAGTGCCCTGGACAGGGGGCTAAATGAGCAGTTCTTC. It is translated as CASALDRGLNEQFF.

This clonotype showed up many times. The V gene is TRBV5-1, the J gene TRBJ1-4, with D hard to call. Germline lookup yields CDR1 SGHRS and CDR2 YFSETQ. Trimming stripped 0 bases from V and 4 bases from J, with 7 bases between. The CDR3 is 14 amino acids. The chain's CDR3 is CASSLGHGNEKLFF. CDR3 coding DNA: TGCGCCAGCAGCTTGGGACACGGTAATGAAAAACTGTTTTTT.

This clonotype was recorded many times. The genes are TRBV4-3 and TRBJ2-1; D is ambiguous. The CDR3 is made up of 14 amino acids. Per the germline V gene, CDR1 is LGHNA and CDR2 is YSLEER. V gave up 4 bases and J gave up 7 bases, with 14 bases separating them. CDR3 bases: TGCGCCAGCAGCCCCCAACGCGGAGCTAATGAGCAGTTCTTC. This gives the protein CASSPQRGANEQFF.

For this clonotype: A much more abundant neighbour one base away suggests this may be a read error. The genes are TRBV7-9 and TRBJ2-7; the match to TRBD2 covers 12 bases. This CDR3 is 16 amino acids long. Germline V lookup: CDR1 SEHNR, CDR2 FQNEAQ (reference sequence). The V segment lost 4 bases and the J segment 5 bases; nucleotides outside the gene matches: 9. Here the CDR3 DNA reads TGTGCCAGCAGCTCCTCACTAGCGGGGGGTTTTGACGAGCAGTACTTC. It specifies CASSSSLAGGFDEQYF.

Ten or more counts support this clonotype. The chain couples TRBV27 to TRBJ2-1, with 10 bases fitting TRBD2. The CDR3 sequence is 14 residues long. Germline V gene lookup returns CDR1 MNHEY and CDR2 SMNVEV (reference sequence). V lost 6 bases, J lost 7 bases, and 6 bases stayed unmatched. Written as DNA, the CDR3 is TGTGCCAGCAGGCCGGGACTAGCGCCGAATGAGCAGTTCTTC. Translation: CASRPGLAPNEQFF.

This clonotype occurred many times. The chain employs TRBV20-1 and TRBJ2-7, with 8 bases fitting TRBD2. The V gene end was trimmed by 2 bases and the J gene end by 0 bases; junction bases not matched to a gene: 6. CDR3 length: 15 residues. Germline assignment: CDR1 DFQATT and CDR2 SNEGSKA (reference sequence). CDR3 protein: CSARRSAGVSYEQYF. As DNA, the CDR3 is TGCAGTGCTAGACGATCAGCGGGAGTCTCCTACGAGCAGTACTTC.

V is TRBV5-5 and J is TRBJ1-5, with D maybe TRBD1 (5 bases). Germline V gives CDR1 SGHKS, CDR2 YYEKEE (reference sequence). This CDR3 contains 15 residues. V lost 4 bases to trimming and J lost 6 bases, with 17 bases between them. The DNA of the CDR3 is TGTGCCAGCAGCCCGGGGACCGCCAGGGTTCAGCCCCAGCATTTT. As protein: CASSPGTARVQPQHF.

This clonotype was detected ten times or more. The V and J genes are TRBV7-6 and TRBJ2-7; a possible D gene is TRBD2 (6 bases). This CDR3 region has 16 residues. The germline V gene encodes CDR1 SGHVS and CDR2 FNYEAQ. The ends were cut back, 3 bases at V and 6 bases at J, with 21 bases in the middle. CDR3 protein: CASSFAALGGIGEQYF. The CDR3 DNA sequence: TGTGCCAGCAGCTTCGCCGCGCTGGGGGGAATTGGCGAGCAGTACTTC.

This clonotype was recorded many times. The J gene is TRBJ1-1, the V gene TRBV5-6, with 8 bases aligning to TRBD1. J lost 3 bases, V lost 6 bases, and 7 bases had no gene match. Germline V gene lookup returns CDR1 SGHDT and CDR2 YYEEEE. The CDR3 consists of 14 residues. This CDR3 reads CASNPTGDHTEAFF. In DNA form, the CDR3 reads TGTGCCAGCAATCCGACAGGGGATCACACTGAAGCTTTCTTT.

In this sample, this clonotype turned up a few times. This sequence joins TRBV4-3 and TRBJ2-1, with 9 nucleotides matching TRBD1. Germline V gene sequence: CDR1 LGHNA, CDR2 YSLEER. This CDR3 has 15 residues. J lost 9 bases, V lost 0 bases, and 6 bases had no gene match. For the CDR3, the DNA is TGCGCCAGCAGCCAAGAGATACAGGGGGCGGGTGAGCAGTTCTTC. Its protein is CASSQEIQGAGEQFF.

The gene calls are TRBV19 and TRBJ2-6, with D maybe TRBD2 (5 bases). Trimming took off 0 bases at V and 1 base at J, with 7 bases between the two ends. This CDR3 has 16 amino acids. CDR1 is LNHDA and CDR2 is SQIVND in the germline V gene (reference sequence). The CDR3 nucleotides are TGTGCCAGTAGTATAGATCGGGGATCTGGGGCCAACGTCCTGACTTTC. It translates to CASSIDRGSGANVLTF.

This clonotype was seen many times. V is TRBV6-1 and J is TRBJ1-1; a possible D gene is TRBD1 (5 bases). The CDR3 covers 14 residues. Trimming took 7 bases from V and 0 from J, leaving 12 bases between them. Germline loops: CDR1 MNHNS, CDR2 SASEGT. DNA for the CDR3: TGTGCCAGCAATCCGGACAACATGAACACTGAAGCTTTCTTT. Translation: CASNPDNMNTEAFF.

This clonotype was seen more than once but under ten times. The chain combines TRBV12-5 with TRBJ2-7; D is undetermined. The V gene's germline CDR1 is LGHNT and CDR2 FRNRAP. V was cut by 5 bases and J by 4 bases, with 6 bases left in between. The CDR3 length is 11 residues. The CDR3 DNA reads TGTGCTAGTGGTAAACAGTACGAGCAGTACTTC. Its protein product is CASGKQYEQYF.

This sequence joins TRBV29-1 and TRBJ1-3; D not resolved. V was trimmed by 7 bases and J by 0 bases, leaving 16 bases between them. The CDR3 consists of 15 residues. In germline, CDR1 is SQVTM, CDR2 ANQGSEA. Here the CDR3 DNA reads TGCAGCGCCCAAGGAACCCTCCGCTCTGGAAACACCATATATTTT. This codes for CSAQGTLRSGNTIYF.

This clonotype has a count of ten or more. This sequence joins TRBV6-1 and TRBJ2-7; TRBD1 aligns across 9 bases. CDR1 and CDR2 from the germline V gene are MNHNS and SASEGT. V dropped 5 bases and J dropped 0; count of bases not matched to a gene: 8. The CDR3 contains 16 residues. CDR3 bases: TGTGCCAGCAGTCAAACCGGGACAGGGAGCTCCTACGAGCAGTACTTC. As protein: CASSQTGTGSSYEQYF.

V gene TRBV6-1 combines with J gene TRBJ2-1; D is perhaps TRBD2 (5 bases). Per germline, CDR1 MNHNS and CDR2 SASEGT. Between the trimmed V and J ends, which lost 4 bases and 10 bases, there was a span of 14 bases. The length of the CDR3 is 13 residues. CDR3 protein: CASSVVLRGEQFF. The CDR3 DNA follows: TGTGCCAGCAGTGTCGTCCTCCGGGGAGAGCAGTTCTTC.

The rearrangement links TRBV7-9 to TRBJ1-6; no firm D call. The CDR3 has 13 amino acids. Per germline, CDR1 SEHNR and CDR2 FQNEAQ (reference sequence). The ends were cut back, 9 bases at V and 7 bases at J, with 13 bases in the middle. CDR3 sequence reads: CASTNSDNSPLHF. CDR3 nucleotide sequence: TGTGCCAGTACTAACAGTGACAATTCACCCCTCCACTTT.

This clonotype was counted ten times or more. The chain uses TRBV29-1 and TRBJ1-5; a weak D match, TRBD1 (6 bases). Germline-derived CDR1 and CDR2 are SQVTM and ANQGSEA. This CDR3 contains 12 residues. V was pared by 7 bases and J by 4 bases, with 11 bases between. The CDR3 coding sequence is TGCAGCGCGGGGGCAGATAATCAGCCCCAGCATTTT. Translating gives CSAGADNQPQHF.

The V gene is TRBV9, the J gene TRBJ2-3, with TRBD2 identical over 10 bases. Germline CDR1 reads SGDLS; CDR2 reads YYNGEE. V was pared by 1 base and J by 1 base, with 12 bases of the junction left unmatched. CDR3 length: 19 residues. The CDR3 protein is CASSVRRGSGRYGTDTQYF. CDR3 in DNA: TGTGCCAGCAGCGTAAGGAGGGGTAGCGGGAGGTATGGCACAGATACGCAGTATTTT.

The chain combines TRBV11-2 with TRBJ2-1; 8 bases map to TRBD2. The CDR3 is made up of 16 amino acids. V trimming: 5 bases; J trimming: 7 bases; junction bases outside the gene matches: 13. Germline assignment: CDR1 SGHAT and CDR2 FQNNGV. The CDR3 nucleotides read TGTGCCAGCAGCGCCCCGGGGCGGGAGGTCCCTAATGAGCAGTTCTTC. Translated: CASSAPGREVPNEQFF.